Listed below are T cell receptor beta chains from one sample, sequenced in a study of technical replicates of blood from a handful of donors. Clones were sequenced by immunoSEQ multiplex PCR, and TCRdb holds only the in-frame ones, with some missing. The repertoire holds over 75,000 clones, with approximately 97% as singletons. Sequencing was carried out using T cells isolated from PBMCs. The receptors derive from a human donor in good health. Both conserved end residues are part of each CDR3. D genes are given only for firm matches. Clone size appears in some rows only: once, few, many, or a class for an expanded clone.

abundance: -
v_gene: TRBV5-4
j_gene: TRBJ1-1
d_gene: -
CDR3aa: CASSFNSNTEAFF
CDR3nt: TGTGCCAGCAGCTTCAACAGTAACACTGAAGCTTTCTTT

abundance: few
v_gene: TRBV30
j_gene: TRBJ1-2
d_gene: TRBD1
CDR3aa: CAWSAQGARGYTF
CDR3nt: TGTGCCTGGAGTGCACAGGGGGCGCGGGGCTACACCTTC

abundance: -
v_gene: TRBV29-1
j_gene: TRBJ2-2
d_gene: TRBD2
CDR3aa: CSVGGPGGGELFF
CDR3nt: TGCAGCGTTGGCGGGCCGGGGGGCGGGGAGCTGTTTTTT

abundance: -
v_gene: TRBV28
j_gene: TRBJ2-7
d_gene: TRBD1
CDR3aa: CASSSRDRVHYEQYF
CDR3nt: TGTGCCAGCAGTTCGAGGGACAGGGTACATTACGAGCAGTACTTC

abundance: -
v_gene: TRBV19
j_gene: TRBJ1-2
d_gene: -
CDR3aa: CASSVSIGYTF
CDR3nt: TGTGCCAGTAGTGTAAGCATTGGCTACACCTTC

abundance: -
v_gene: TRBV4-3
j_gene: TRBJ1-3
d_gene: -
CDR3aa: CASSQDRGWRDTIYF
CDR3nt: TGCGCCAGCAGCCAAGATCGGGGGTGGAGAGACACCATATATTTT

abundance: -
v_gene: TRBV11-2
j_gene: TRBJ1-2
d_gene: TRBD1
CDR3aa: CASSLAYPSGGAYGYTF
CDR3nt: TGTGCCAGCAGCTTAGCATACCCTTCAGGGGGCGCCTATGGCTACACCTTC

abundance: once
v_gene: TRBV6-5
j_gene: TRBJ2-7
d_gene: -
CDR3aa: CASSPWGREQYF
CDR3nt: TGTGCCAGCAGCCCCTGGGGGCGGGAGCAGTACTTC

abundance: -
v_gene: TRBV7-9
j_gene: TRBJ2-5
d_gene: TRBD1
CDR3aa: CASSQDRVSWETQYF
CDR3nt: TGTGCCAGCAGCCAAGACAGGGTGTCTTGGGAGACCCAGTACTTC

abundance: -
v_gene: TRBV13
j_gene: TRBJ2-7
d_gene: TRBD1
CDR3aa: CASSTRQGGPYEQYF
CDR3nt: TGTGCCAGCAGCACAAGACAGGGGGGTCCCTACGAGCAGTACTTC

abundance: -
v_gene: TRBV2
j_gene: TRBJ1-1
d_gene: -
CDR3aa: CASSELGGANTEAFF
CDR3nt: TGTGCCAGCAGTGAATTAGGGGGGGCTAACACTGAAGCTTTCTTT

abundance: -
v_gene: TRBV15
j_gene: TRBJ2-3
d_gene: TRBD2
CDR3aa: CATSRVGGSTQYF
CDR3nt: TGTGCCACCAGCAGAGTGGGGGGGAGTACGCAGTATTTT

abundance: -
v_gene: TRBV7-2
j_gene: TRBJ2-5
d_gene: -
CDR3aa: CASSVDREETQYF
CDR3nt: TGTGCCAGCAGCGTAGACAGAGAAGAGACCCAGTACTTC

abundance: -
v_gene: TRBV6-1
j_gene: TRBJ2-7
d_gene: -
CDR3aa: CASSEGRRDYYEQYF
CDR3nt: TGTGCCAGCAGTGAAGGTAGGAGGGATTACTACGAGCAGTACTTC